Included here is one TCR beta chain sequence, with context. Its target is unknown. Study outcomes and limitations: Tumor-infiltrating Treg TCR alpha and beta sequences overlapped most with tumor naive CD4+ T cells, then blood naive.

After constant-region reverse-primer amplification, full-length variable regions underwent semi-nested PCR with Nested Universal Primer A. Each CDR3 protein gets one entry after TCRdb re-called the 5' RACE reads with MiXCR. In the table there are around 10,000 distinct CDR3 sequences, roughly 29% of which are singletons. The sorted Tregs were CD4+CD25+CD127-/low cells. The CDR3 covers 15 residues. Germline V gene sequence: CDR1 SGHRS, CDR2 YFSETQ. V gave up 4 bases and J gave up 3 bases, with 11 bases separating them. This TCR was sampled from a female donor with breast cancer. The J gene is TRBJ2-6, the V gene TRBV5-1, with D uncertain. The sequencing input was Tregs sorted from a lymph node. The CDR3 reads CASSILANGANVLTF. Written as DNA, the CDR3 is TGCGCCAGCAGCATTTTAGCCAATGGGGCCAACGTCCTGACTTTC.